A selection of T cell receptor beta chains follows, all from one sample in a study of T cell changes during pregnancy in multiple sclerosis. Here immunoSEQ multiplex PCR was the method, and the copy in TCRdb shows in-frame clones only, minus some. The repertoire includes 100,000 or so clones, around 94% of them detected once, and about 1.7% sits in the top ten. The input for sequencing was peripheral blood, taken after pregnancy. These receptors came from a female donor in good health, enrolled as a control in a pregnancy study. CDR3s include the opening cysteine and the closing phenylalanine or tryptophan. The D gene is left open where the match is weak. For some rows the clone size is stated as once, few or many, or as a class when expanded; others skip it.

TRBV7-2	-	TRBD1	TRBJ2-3	TGTGCCAGCAGCTTCACCGGCCGGGGACAGACAGATACGCAGTATTTT	CASSFTGRGQTDTQYF
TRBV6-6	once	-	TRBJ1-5	TGTGCCAGCAGTTACTTTTTAGGAGGGGATCAGCCCCAGCATTTT	CASSYFLGGDQPQHF
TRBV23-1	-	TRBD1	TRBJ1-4	TGCGCCAGCACGACAGGGGGCCACGAAAAACTGTTTTTT	CASTTGGHEKLFF
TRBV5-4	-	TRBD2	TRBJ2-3	TGTGCCAGCAGTCAATTAGCGGGACGGGGGGATACGCAGTATTTT	CASSQLAGRGDTQYF
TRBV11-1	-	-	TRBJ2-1	TGTGCCAGCAGCGGGGAGAGAAGGATTGGGAATGAGCAGTTCTTC	CASSGERRIGNEQFF
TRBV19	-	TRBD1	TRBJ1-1	TGTGCCAGCGACAGGGGCGGCACTGAAGCTTTCTTT	CASDRGGTEAFF
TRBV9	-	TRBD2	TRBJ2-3	TGTGCCAGCAGCGTCACGGGACTAGCGGGAGTTCATACGCAGTATTTT	CASSVTGLAGVHTQYF
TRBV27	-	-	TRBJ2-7	TGTGCCAGCAGTCCTGTGGGCAGGGGTAACTACGAGCAGTACTTC	CASSPVGRGNYEQYF
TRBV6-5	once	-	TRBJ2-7	TGTGCCAGCAGTTATAAGGACAGCTCCTACGAGCAGTACTTC	CASSYKDSSYEQYF
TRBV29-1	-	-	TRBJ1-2	TGCAGCGTTGTAGGGGCGCTACACGGAGCTAACTATGGCTACACCTTC	CSVVGALHGANYGYTF
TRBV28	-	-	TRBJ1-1	TGTGCCAGCAGTTTGAGGGGAGGGGGAGCTTTCTTT	CASSLRGGGAFF
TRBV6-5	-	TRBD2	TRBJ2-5	TGTGCCAGCAGTTACGAGCGGGGGGAGACCCAGTACTTC	CASSYERGETQYF
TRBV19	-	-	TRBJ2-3	TGTGCCAGTGAAGAGGTCGGGGGCACAGATACGCAGTATTTT	CASEEVGGTDTQYF
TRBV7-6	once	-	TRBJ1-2	TGTGCCAGCAGCCCTAGGGCAGGGGACTATGGCTACACCTTC	CASSPRAGDYGYTF
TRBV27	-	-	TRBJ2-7	TGTGCCAGCAGCCTCGCAGGTGTAGACGAGCAGTACTTC	CASSLAGVDEQYF
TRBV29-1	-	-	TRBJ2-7	TGCAGCGTTGCCGGGGATCCCTACGAGCAGTACTTC	CSVAGDPYEQYF
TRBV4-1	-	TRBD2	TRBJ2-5	TGCGCCAGCAGCCTCCTAGCGGGAATAGAGACCCAGTACTTC	CASSLLAGIETQYF
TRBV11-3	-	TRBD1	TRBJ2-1	TGTGCCAGCAGCTCTCGGGACAGGGGGTATGAGCAGTTCTTC	CASSSRDRGYEQFF
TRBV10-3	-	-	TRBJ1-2	TGTGCCATCAGTGCCGACAGCGTTGGCTATGGCTACACCTTC	CAISADSVGYGYTF
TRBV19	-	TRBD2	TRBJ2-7	TGTGCCAGTAGTATTCCCGGACTAGCGGGAGATCAGTACTTC	CASSIPGLAGDQYF
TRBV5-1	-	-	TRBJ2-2	TGCGCCAGCAGCTTGGTGGGCGCGAGAGGGGAGCTGTTTTTT	CASSLVGARGELFF
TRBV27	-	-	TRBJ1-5	TGTGCCAGCAGTTTCGGGGTTCATAGCAATCAGCCCCAGCATTTT	CASSFGVHSNQPQHF